Listed here are 28 T cell receptor beta chains from one sample, sequenced in a study of OX40 agonist ivuxolimab in advanced cancers. This table comes from immunoSEQ multiplex PCR, and its TCRdb copy is limited to in-frame clones, with some not included. In the table there are about 150,000 clones, 90% to 95% of which are singletons. The sequencing here drew on CD4+ or CD8+ T cells sorted from blood, taken in a trial of the OX40 agonist ivuxolimab. All receptors derive from an adult with an advanced solid tumor such as melanoma, head and neck, liver or kidney cancer.

The V call is TRBV18, the J call TRBJ1-1; D is perhaps TRBD1 (6 bases). Germline V gene data show CDR1 as KGHSH and CDR2 as LQKENI. The CDR3 covers 13 residues. The V and J ends lost 0 bases and 5 bases respectively, with 7 bases between them. The CDR3 sequence: CASSPPQGTEAFF. DNA of the CDR3: TGTGCCAGCTCACCACCGCAGGGGACTGAAGCTTTCTTT.

J is TRBJ2-2 and V is TRBV5-6; 7 nucleotides match TRBD2. This CDR3 has 14 amino acids. Germline V gives CDR1 SGHDT, CDR2 YYEEEE. The J segment lost 7 bases and the V segment lost 0 bases, leaving 3 bases of the junction unmatched. The CDR3 loop reads CASSLGLAVGELFF. In DNA form, the CDR3 reads TGTGCCAGCAGCTTGGGACTAGCCGTCGGGGAGCTGTTTTTT.

This clone has only one observation. J is TRBJ1-2 and V is TRBV2; D is unclear. Germline CDR1 is SNHLY and CDR2 is FYNNEI. V dropped 5 bases and J dropped 3 bases, with 19 bases sitting between them. The CDR3 contains 16 residues. Here the CDR3 reads CASSPTYTAPYYGYTF. CDR3 sequence (DNA): TGTGCCAGCAGTCCCACTTACACAGCCCCATACTATGGCTACACCTTC. Together with reference TRBV2 and TRBJ1-2, the CDR3 gives the full variable domain: EPEVTQTPSHQVTQMGQEVILRCVPISNHLYFYWYRQILGQKVEFLVSFYNNEISEKSEIFDDQFSVERPDGSNFTLKIRSTKLEDSAMYFCASSPTYTAPYYGYTFGSGTRLTVV.

The chain couples TRBV18 to TRBJ2-7; 7 bases agree with TRBD2. CDR3 size: 14 residues. V dropped 0 bases and J dropped 6; count of bases not matched to a gene: 5. The germline V gene encodes CDR1 KGHSH and CDR2 LQKENI. The CDR3 here is CASSPPGGGTEQYF. The DNA for the CDR3 is TGTGCCAGCTCACCACCGGGCGGGGGAACCGAGCAGTACTTC. Drawing the rest from reference TRBV18 and TRBJ2-7, the complete variable domain is NAGVMQNPRHLVRRRGQEARLRCSPMKGHSHVYWYRQLPEEGLKFMVYLQKENIIDESGMPKERFSAEFPKEGPSILRIQQVVRGDSAAYFCASSPPGGGTEQYFGPGTRLTVT.

The J gene is TRBJ2-2, the V gene TRBV5-4; weak D call: TRBD2 (6 bases). CDR1 and CDR2 (germline): SGHNT, YYREEE (reference sequence). Trimming removed 10 bases from V and 5 bases from J, with 15 bases in between. The CDR3 covers 13 residues. CDR3: CAPRGRDTGELFF. The CDR3, as DNA: TGTGCCCCCAGAGGGCGGGATACCGGGGAGCTGTTTTTT.

In the case of this clone: In the same sample, other DNA sequences code for this CDR3. The chain carries TRBV7-2 and TRBJ1-2; 8 positions match TRBD1. Losses at the gene ends were 5 bases for V and 2 bases for J; bases not matched to a gene: 4. The CDR3 covers 14 residues. Per the germline V gene, CDR1 is SGHTA and CDR2 is FQGNSA. In nucleotides, the CDR3 is TGTGCCAGCAGCCCTGACAGGGGAAACTATGGCTACACCTTC. Residues: CASSPDRGNYGYTF.

V and J are TRBV11-3 and TRBJ2-2; TRBD2 matches 10 bases. V was clipped by 0 bases and J by 5 bases; unmatched bases: 6. This CDR3 comprises 17 residues. Germline CDR1 is SGHNT and CDR2 is YENEEA. The CDR3 loop is CASSLDGGLATTGELFF. The CDR3, as DNA: TGTGCCAGCAGCTTAGATGGGGGACTAGCGACGACCGGGGAGCTGTTTTTT.

The gene calls are TRBV19 and TRBJ2-6, with 9 bases matching TRBD1. The CDR3 sequence is 17 residues long. V was clipped by 4 bases and J by 2 bases; unmatched bases: 6. Germline CDR1 reads LNHDA; CDR2 reads SQIVND (reference sequence). The CDR3 DNA reads TGTGCCAGTAGTAAGGACAGGGGAGGGACTGGGGCCAACGTCCTGACTTTC. It encodes CASSKDRGGTGANVLTF.

The chain couples TRBV6-1 to TRBJ1-1, with D uncertain. Between the trimmed V and J ends, which lost 7 bases and 6 bases, there was a span of 18 bases. Germline V gene data show CDR1 as MNHNS and CDR2 as SASEGT. This CDR3 spans 14 amino acids. DNA for the CDR3: TGTGCCAGCAATCGCGACCTTACGGCCCCTGAAGCTTTCTTT. Its protein product is CASNRDLTAPEAFF.

This rearrangement joins TRBV28 to TRBJ1-4, with a tentative D call TRBD1 (6 bases). This CDR3 has 15 residues. Trimming removed 6 bases from V and 5 bases from J, with 16 bases in between. From germline, CDR1 is MDHEN and CDR2 SYDVKM. In DNA, the CDR3 is TGTGCCAGCAGCGCCGGAGGGGGAAGCAATGAAAAACTGTTTTTT. This translates into CASSAGGGSNEKLFF.

The V gene is TRBV14, the J gene TRBJ2-7; tentatively, D is TRBD1 (5 bases). The germline gives CDR1 SGHDN, CDR2 FVKESK. Trimming took off 0 bases at V and 4 bases at J, with 16 bases between the two ends. The CDR3 is 16 amino acids. Here the CDR3 DNA reads TGTGCCAGCAGCCAAGAACGGTGGGCAGGGTCGTACGAGCAGTACTTC. This translates into CASSQERWAGSYEQYF.

The gene calls are TRBV5-6 and TRBJ2-3, with D possibly being TRBD2 (5 bases). The CDR3 sequence is 15 residues long. Between the trimmed V and J ends, which lost 2 bases and 0 bases, there was a span of 10 bases. Germline V gene sequence: CDR1 SGHDT, CDR2 YYEEEE. CDR3 amino acids: CASSFGAGSTDTQYF. CDR3 nucleotides: TGTGCCAGCAGCTTCGGTGCGGGTAGCACAGATACGCAGTATTTT.

The rearrangement uses TRBV6-5 and TRBJ1-2, with no clear D. V was pared by 0 bases and J by 7 bases, with 12 bases between. The CDR3 sequence is 14 residues long. Germline CDR1 MNHEY, CDR2 SVGAGI. In nucleotides, the CDR3 is TGTGCCAGCAGTTACTCGTCCCCACCGCCTGGCTACACCTTC. This encodes CASSYSSPPPGYTF.

V is TRBV28 and J is TRBJ2-5; D is perhaps TRBD2 (5 bases). CDR3 size: 14 residues. V gave up 2 bases and J gave up 2 bases, with 9 bases separating them. Germline lookup yields CDR1 MDHEN and CDR2 SYDVKM. The CDR3 nucleotides are TGTGCCAGCAGTTTAGTTCGGGATCAAGAGACCCAGTACTTC. Translated: CASSLVRDQETQYF.

The gene calls are TRBV10-3 and TRBJ1-3, with D possibly TRBD1 on 6 matching bases. The CDR3 has 16 amino acids. With 4 bases removed from V and 3 bases from J, the gap between germline ends came to 16 bases. Germline lookup yields CDR1 ENHRY and CDR2 SYGVKD. The CDR3 region is CAISGPGADYGNTIYF. In DNA, the CDR3 is TGTGCCATCAGTGGTCCAGGGGCGGATTATGGAAACACCATATATTTT.

This chain uses TRBV5-1 with TRBJ2-3; TRBD2 is a possible D gene (6 bases). The V gene lost 0 bases and the J gene lost 5 bases, with 16 bases spanning the gap. CDR3 length: 16 amino acids. Germline values: CDR1 SGHRS, CDR2 YFSETQ. This CDR3 reads CASSLGSRGGRDTQYF. As DNA, the CDR3 is TGCGCCAGCAGCTTGGGGTCGCGGGGTGGCCGAGATACGCAGTATTTT.

The chain carries TRBV7-2 and TRBJ2-7, with D hard to call. The V end was cut by 5 bases, the J end by 7 bases, with 15 bases between. The CDR3 loop spans 13 amino acids. The germline V gene has CDR1 SGHTA and CDR2 FQGNSA. The CDR3 DNA reads TGTGCCAGCAGCCTGTACCAGACTCCTGAGCAGTACTTC. It specifies CASSLYQTPEQYF.

The V gene is TRBV11-1, the J gene TRBJ2-1, with 7 bases lining up with TRBD1. CDR1 is SGHAT, CDR2 FQDESV, per germline (reference sequence). V lost 5 bases and J lost 9; bases outside the gene matches: 10. This CDR3 spans 14 amino acids. The CDR3, as DNA: TGTGCCAGCAGCCGGGACAGTGGGAGAGGTGAGCAGTTCTTC. Residues: CASSRDSGRGEQFF. Full variable domain (rest looked up from reference TRBV11-1 and TRBJ2-1): EAEVAQSPRYKITEKSQAVAFWCDPISGHATLYWYRQILGQGPELLVQFQDESVVDDSQLPKDRFSAERLKGVDSTLKIQPAELGDSAMYLCASSRDSGRGEQFFGPGTRLTVL.

In regard to this clone: Other DNA sequences in the same sample also yield this CDR3. This sequence joins TRBV18 and TRBJ1-5; no definite D call. The CDR3 is 13 residues long. The germline V gene encodes CDR1 KGHSH and CDR2 LQKENI. V lost 3 bases and J lost 1, with 4 bases in between. The CDR3 loop is CASSPGSNQPQHF. CDR3 coding DNA: TGTGCCAGCTCACCGGGAAGCAATCAGCCCCAGCATTTT.

The chain couples TRBV2 to TRBJ1-2; the D gene is possibly TRBD1 (5 bases). The CDR3 loop spans 11 amino acids. Per the germline V gene, CDR1 is SNHLY and CDR2 is FYNNEI. Trimming left V 11 bases short and J 5 bases short, with 12 bases between. CDR3 sequence reads: CAATAGYGYTF. CDR3 coding DNA: TGTGCCGCAACGGCAGGGTATGGCTACACCTTC.

The chain employs TRBV7-2 and TRBJ1-6, with D possibly TRBD1 on 6 matching bases. The CDR3 sequence is 15 residues long. In germline, CDR1 is SGHTA, CDR2 FQGNSA. Trimming cost V 5 bases and J 7 bases, with 15 bases left between them. CDR3: CASSTSGTKNSPLHF. The CDR3 bases are TGTGCCAGCAGCACATCCGGGACAAAGAATTCACCCCTCCACTTT. The full variable domain, in which reference TRBV7-2 and TRBJ1-6 provide the parts outside the CDR3, is GAGVSQSPSNKVTEKGKDVELRCDPISGHTALYWYRQSLGQGLEFLIYFQGNSAPDKSGLPSDRFSAERTGGSVSTLTIQRTQQEDSAVYLCASSTSGTKNSPLHFGNGTRLTVT.

The chain recombines TRBV18 with TRBJ2-7; D not certain. The V and J ends lost 5 bases and 7 bases respectively, with 12 bases between them. CDR3 size: 12 residues. Germline-derived CDR1 and CDR2 are KGHSH and LQKENI. The chain's CDR3 is CASSSISWEQYF. In DNA form, the CDR3 reads TGTGCCAGCTCATCAATCAGTTGGGAGCAGTACTTC.

The chain couples TRBV6-1 to TRBJ2-1; 7 nucleotides agree with TRBD2. The CDR3 totals 14 residues. V lost 2 bases and J lost 5; bases outside the gene matches: 3. Germline loops: CDR1 MNHNS, CDR2 SASEGT. The CDR3 reads CASSELGGDNEQFF. CDR3 nucleotide sequence: TGTGCCAGCAGTGAACTGGGAGGGGACAATGAGCAGTTCTTC.

V usage is TRBV7-3 and J usage is TRBJ2-1; D uncertain. This CDR3 is 15 amino acids long. Germline V gives CDR1 SGHTA, CDR2 FQGTGA. V gave up 5 bases and J gave up 12 bases, with 23 bases separating them. For the CDR3, the DNA is TGTGCCAGCAGCACGCAAAAGGGCCCGGCTAGGGTGCAGTTCTTC. It encodes CASSTQKGPARVQFF.

CDR3 amino acids: CASSSPGRQLSTDTQYF. CDR3 nucleotides: TGTGCCAGCAGCTCCCCTGGCCGACAGCTTAGCACAGATACGCAGTATTTT. The genes are TRBV7-9 and TRBJ2-3, with TRBD1 as a possible D gene (5 bases). CDR1 is SEHNR and CDR2 is FQNEAQ in the germline V gene (reference sequence). Trimming cost V 4 bases and J 0 bases, with 17 bases left between them. CDR3 size: 17 residues. Full variable domain (rest looked up from reference TRBV7-9 and TRBJ2-3): DTGVSQNPRHKITKRGQNVTFRCDPISEHNRLYWYRQTLGQGPEFLTYFQNEAQLEKSRLLSDRFSAERPKGSFSTLEIQRTEQGDSAMYLCASSSPGRQLSTDTQYFGPGTRLTVL.

This clone was picked up one time. The gene calls are TRBV19 and TRBJ1-1; a weak D match, TRBD1 (5 bases). The V gene lost 6 bases and the J gene lost 8 bases, with 25 bases spanning the gap. CDR3 size: 16 residues. Germline V CDR1 and CDR2: LNHDA, SQIVND (reference sequence). The chain's CDR3 is CASRHVGQGSLSEAFF. CDR3 nucleotide sequence: TGTGCCAGTAGACACGTCGGGCAGGGTTCCCTGTCCGAAGCTTTCTTT.

This rearrangement joins TRBV29-1 to TRBJ2-7; 7 positions agree with TRBD1. The germline gives CDR1 SQVTM, CDR2 ANQGSEA. The CDR3 totals 12 residues. Trimming cost V 7 bases and J 2 bases; bases outside gene matches: 5. CDR3 loop: CSAGDSAYEQYF. The CDR3 region has the DNA TGCAGCGCCGGGGACAGCGCCTACGAGCAGTACTTC.

The DNA for the CDR3 is TGTGCCAGCAAACTCCCATCGTACGGCTACACCTTC. Its protein is CASKLPSYGYTF. The rearrangement links TRBV28 to TRBJ1-2; D is uncertain. The CDR3 has 12 amino acids. Germline lookup yields CDR1 MDHEN and CDR2 SYDVKM. Trimming cost V 7 bases and J 8 bases, with 14 bases left between them.